Listed below are T cell receptor beta chains from one sample, sequenced in a study of cytomegalovirus exposure and HLA in healthy donors. The data were produced by immunoSEQ multiplex PCR, yet TCRdb's version contains in-frame clones alone and is incomplete. The data hold around 100,000 clones, with less than 80% observed a single time. The sequencing input was PBMCs. These receptors all stem from a man younger than 45 in good health and CMV-seropositive. CDR3s include the opening cysteine and the closing phenylalanine or tryptophan. Each record gives: V gene, J gene, D gene, CDR3 protein. D genes are given only for firm matches.

v_call: TRBV30
j_call: TRBJ1-4
d_call: TRBD1
cdr3_aa: CAWDPRGLGEKLFF

v_call: TRBV5-6
j_call: TRBJ1-1
d_call: NA
cdr3_aa: CASSLGPGPTEAFF

v_call: TRBV9
j_call: TRBJ1-2
d_call: TRBD1
cdr3_aa: CASSVDGGAGQSYSYTF

v_call: TRBV19
j_call: TRBJ2-7
d_call: TRBD1
cdr3_aa: CASSMDRESYEQYF

v_call: TRBV6-5
j_call: NA
d_call: NA
cdr3_aa: CASTDGGTYEQYF

v_call: TRBV7-8
j_call: TRBJ1-2
d_call: NA
cdr3_aa: CASSPYSDPYYGYTF

v_call: TRBV28
j_call: TRBJ2-7
d_call: NA
cdr3_aa: CASSLSVGGGPNEQYF

v_call: TRBV6-4
j_call: TRBJ1-1
d_call: NA
cdr3_aa: CAIDRPLNTEAFF

v_call: TRBV6-5
j_call: TRBJ1-2
d_call: NA
cdr3_aa: CASRVNRLDGYTF

v_call: TRBV11-2
j_call: TRBJ1-1
d_call: NA
cdr3_aa: CASSNAGRTNTEAFF

v_call: TRBV5-4
j_call: TRBJ2-7
d_call: NA
cdr3_aa: CASSSNSAYEQYF

v_call: TRBV5-1
j_call: TRBJ1-2
d_call: TRBD1
cdr3_aa: CASSLKTGGNFNYGYTF

v_call: TRBV4-2
j_call: TRBJ2-3
d_call: NA
cdr3_aa: CASSQVLAFSTDTQYF

v_call: TRBV11-1
j_call: TRBJ1-2
d_call: NA
cdr3_aa: CASSFRDGYTF

v_call: TRBV10-3
j_call: TRBJ1-1
d_call: TRBD1
cdr3_aa: CAIRDTGDTVWNTEAFF

v_call: TRBV4-1
j_call: TRBJ2-2
d_call: NA
cdr3_aa: CASSQVGLGELFF

v_call: TRBV5-6
j_call: TRBJ2-1
d_call: NA
cdr3_aa: CASSLEAGKGEQFF

v_call: TRBV29-1
j_call: TRBJ1-2
d_call: TRBD1
cdr3_aa: CSATAGGRSYTF

v_call: TRBV2
j_call: TRBJ1-2
d_call: TRBD1
cdr3_aa: CASSKEGGGYGYTF

v_call: TRBV25-1
j_call: TRBJ1-2
d_call: NA
cdr3_aa: CASSFGISFGYTF

v_call: TRBV11-2
j_call: TRBJ2-2
d_call: NA
cdr3_aa: CASSLMTGTGELFF

v_call: TRBV6-5
j_call: TRBJ1-4
d_call: TRBD1
cdr3_aa: CASSFAGTGGEKLFF

v_call: TRBV11-2
j_call: TRBJ1-1
d_call: TRBD1
cdr3_aa: CASSAGQGGTEAFF

v_call: TRBV4-1
j_call: TRBJ2-1
d_call: NA
cdr3_aa: CASSQPNGQLYNEQFF

v_call: TRBV29-1
j_call: TRBJ2-7
d_call: TRBD1
cdr3_aa: CSVCGTGGNEQYF

v_call: TRBV5-6
j_call: TRBJ1-2
d_call: NA
cdr3_aa: CASSLGEGFGSYTF

v_call: TRBV5-1
j_call: TRBJ1-6
d_call: NA
cdr3_aa: CASSLDTGNSPLHF

v_call: TRBV6-5
j_call: TRBJ1-2
d_call: NA
cdr3_aa: CASSYVGTYGYTF

v_call: TRBV7-2
j_call: TRBJ2-7
d_call: NA
cdr3_aa: CASRLGGLDYEQYF